This T cell receptor beta chain stems from a study of cytomegalovirus exposure and HLA in healthy donors. About the study: Around 78 million unique TCR sequences came from HLA-typed donors in an early release. Within the Caucasian-associated ancestry cluster were more than 75% of the 350 to 400 genotyped donors.

Likely unrecorded immune exposures existed in these nominally healthy donors. Study observations and caveats: With high specificity and sensitivity, the classifier reportedly diagnosed cytomegalovirus status.

Primers for the PCR totalled 60 Vbeta and 13 Jbeta. Sequencing used immunoSEQ multiplex PCR; TCRdb keeps in-frame clones, though not all of them. The sample holds around 110,000 clones, 66% seen once. Germline V gene data show CDR1 as MNHNS and CDR2 as SASEGT. V lost 6 bases and J 7 bases, leaving 21 bases between the germline ends. The CDR3 runs 15 residues. Notes on this clone: What it binds is not known.

The sequence derives from a man younger than 35 in good health and CMV-seronegative. The chain is built from TRBV6-1 and TRBJ1-2; a weak D match, TRBD1 (6 bases). Material for sequencing was PBMCs. CDR3 DNA sequence: TGTGCCAGCAGATCTCCGACAGGATTAGGAGGTGGCTACACCTTC. Translation: CASRSPTGLGGGYTF.